What follows is one T cell receptor beta chain and its context. V dropped 1 base and J dropped 2 bases, with 12 bases sitting between them. This CDR3 has 16 amino acids. TCRdb itself ran the 5' RACE reads through MiXCR, one entry per CDR3 protein. Seen here are about 570,000 distinct CDR3 sequences, 7.5% to 10% observed once, and the top ten hold roughly 3%. This record belongs to a study of identical twins. This sample also belongs to another study, concerning yellow fever vaccine responses in identical twins.

The sequence was collected from a woman between 18 and 30 years old in good health. The chain carries TRBV12-3 or TRBV12-4 and TRBJ1-5; weak D call: TRBD1 (6 bases). Sequencing used PBMCs. DNA of the CDR3: TGTGCCAGCAGTTTAGGGGGGGCTGGTGGCAATCAGCCCCAGCATTTT. It yields the protein CASSLGGAGGNQPQHF.